A selection of T cell receptor beta chains follows, all from one sample in a study of blood T cell repertoires in COVID-19. The repertoire was sequenced with immunoSEQ multiplex PCR; TCRdb's copy has only in-frame clones and lacks some. Of around 270,000 clones listed, over 75% are singletons. Specimen: PBMCs or T cells enriched from blood (not recorded which). Receptors were obtained from a woman aged 40 to 50 who had been exposed to COVID-19. Both conserved end residues are part of each CDR3. Each record gives: clone size, D gene, V gene, J gene, CDR3 DNA, CDR3 protein. The D gene is left open where the match is weak. Part of the rows lack a size; the others show once, few, many or a class for expanded clones.

abundance: NA; d_gene: TRBD2; v_gene: TRBV25-1; j_gene: TRBJ2-1; CDR3nt: TGTGCCAGCAGTGAATTAAGGGATGACGGCGGGAGTTACAATGAGCAGTTCTTC; CDR3aa: CASSELRDDGGSYNEQFF
abundance: NA; d_gene: NA; v_gene: TRBV19; j_gene: TRBJ1-3; CDR3nt: TGTGCCAGTACCCCTCCGTTCGGAAACACCATATATTTT; CDR3aa: CASTPPFGNTIYF
abundance: NA; d_gene: TRBD1; v_gene: TRBV3-1/TRBV3-2; j_gene: TRBJ1-2; CDR3nt: TGTGCCAGCAGCCAGGACACAGGGGGAGCCGGCTACACCTTC; CDR3aa: CASSQDTGGAGYTF
abundance: once; d_gene: NA; v_gene: TRBV3-1/TRBV3-2; j_gene: TRBJ2-3; CDR3nt: TGTGCCAGCAGCCAAATGCCCGGGTCAGATACGCAGTATTTT; CDR3aa: CASSQMPGSDTQYF
abundance: NA; d_gene: TRBD1; v_gene: TRBV7-8; j_gene: TRBJ2-3; CDR3nt: TGTGCCAGCAGCTTATACTCGGCAGGGGGTTTCACAGATACGCAGTATTTT; CDR3aa: CASSLYSAGGFTDTQYF
abundance: NA; d_gene: TRBD1; v_gene: TRBV19; j_gene: TRBJ1-5; CDR3nt: TGTGCCAGTAGTTCAGGGACAGGGACCTTTCGGAGCAATCAGCCCCAGCATTTT; CDR3aa: CASSSGTGTFRSNQPQHF
abundance: NA; d_gene: TRBD2; v_gene: TRBV7-8; j_gene: TRBJ2-5; CDR3nt: TGTGCCAGCAGCTTCCGGGGGACTAGCGGAGCGCGGGAGACCCAGTACTTC; CDR3aa: CASSFRGTSGARETQYF
abundance: NA; d_gene: NA; v_gene: TRBV4-1; j_gene: TRBJ1-6; CDR3nt: TGCGCCAGCAGCCAAGATCATAGCGGGTCCTATAATTCACCCCTCCACTTT; CDR3aa: CASSQDHSGSYNSPLHF
abundance: NA; d_gene: TRBD2; v_gene: TRBV4-3; j_gene: TRBJ2-7; CDR3nt: TGCGCCAGCAGCCAAGACGGGGGGGACGGCTACGAGCAGTACTTC; CDR3aa: CASSQDGGDGYEQYF
abundance: NA; d_gene: NA; v_gene: TRBV7-9; j_gene: TRBJ1-1; CDR3nt: TGTGCCAGCAGCACCTATAGTCCTGCGGGGGCTGAAGCTTTCTTT; CDR3aa: CASSTYSPAGAEAFF
abundance: NA; d_gene: NA; v_gene: TRBV21-1; j_gene: TRBJ2-7; CDR3nt: TGTGCCAGCAGCACAAAACAGGGATCCTACGAGCAGTACTTC; CDR3aa: CASSTKQGSYEQYF
abundance: NA; d_gene: NA; v_gene: TRBV11-2; j_gene: TRBJ2-4; CDR3nt: TGTGCCACACACAGCACCGGGGGGCCCAAAAACATTCAGTACTTC; CDR3aa: CATHSTGGPKNIQYF
abundance: few; d_gene: NA; v_gene: TRBV5-1; j_gene: TRBJ1-2; CDR3nt: TGCGCCAGCAGCTTGGCAGGGGAATATGGCTACACCTTC; CDR3aa: CASSLAGEYGYTF
abundance: NA; d_gene: NA; v_gene: TRBV7-9; j_gene: TRBJ1-1; CDR3nt: TGTGCCAGCAGTCCCGGGTCTACGGCTTTCTTT; CDR3aa: CASSPGSTAFF
abundance: NA; d_gene: NA; v_gene: TRBV6-5; j_gene: TRBJ1-3; CDR3nt: TGTGCCAGCACCACCTCATCGGTTTACACCATATATTTT; CDR3aa: CASTTSSVYTIYF
abundance: once; d_gene: TRBD2; v_gene: TRBV4-2; j_gene: TRBJ2-2; CDR3nt: TGTGCCAGCAGCTGGACTAGCGCCGTTAGGGGGGAGCTGTTTTTT; CDR3aa: CASSWTSAVRGELFF
abundance: NA; d_gene: TRBD2; v_gene: TRBV7-6; j_gene: TRBJ2-3; CDR3nt: TGTGCCAGCAGTAACCAAATAGCGGGAGGGTATAGCACAGATACGCAGTATTTT; CDR3aa: CASSNQIAGGYSTDTQYF
abundance: NA; d_gene: NA; v_gene: TRBV2; j_gene: TRBJ2-5; CDR3nt: TGTGCCAGCAGTGAAACTGGGAGGCCAGAGACCCAGTACTTC; CDR3aa: CASSETGRPETQYF
abundance: NA; d_gene: NA; v_gene: TRBV19; j_gene: TRBJ1-5; CDR3nt: TGTGCCAGCGCACAGAGGGCTTCAGCCCAGCATTTT; CDR3aa: CASAQRASAQHF
abundance: NA; d_gene: NA; v_gene: TRBV7-9; j_gene: TRBJ2-1; CDR3nt: TGTGCCAGCAGCTTCGAGGTTGAGCAGTTCTTC; CDR3aa: CASSFEVEQFF
abundance: NA; d_gene: TRBD2; v_gene: TRBV7-2; j_gene: TRBJ2-5; CDR3nt: TGTGCCAGCAGCACCGGGGGGGCGGGCGGTGAGACCCAGTACTTC; CDR3aa: CASSTGGAGGETQYF
abundance: NA; d_gene: NA; v_gene: TRBV28; j_gene: TRBJ2-3; CDR3nt: TGTGCCAGCAGTTCCCCCACGGCGGTGGAAGATACGCAGTATTTT; CDR3aa: CASSSPTAVEDTQYF
abundance: NA; d_gene: TRBD1; v_gene: TRBV30; j_gene: TRBJ1-1; CDR3nt: TGTGCCTGGAGTTGGACAGGCACTGAAGCTTTCTTT; CDR3aa: CAWSWTGTEAFF
abundance: NA; d_gene: NA; v_gene: TRBV28; j_gene: TRBJ2-7; CDR3nt: TGTGCCAGCAGTTTACCGACGGGCTCCTACGAGCAGTACTTC; CDR3aa: CASSLPTGSYEQYF
abundance: once; d_gene: NA; v_gene: TRBV6-4; j_gene: TRBJ1-1; CDR3nt: TGTGCCAGCAGTGACACTCTACGGGGGGGTGAAGCTTTCTTT; CDR3aa: CASSDTLRGGEAFF
abundance: NA; d_gene: NA; v_gene: TRBV28; j_gene: TRBJ1-2; CDR3nt: TGTGCCAGCAGTACCCCAACAACCTCTAACTATGGCTACACCTTC; CDR3aa: CASSTPTTSNYGYTF
abundance: NA; d_gene: TRBD1; v_gene: TRBV5-1; j_gene: TRBJ1-2; CDR3nt: TGTGCCAGCAGCTTCGGGACAGGATCCTATGGCTACACCTTC; CDR3aa: CASSFGTGSYGYTF
abundance: NA; d_gene: NA; v_gene: TRBV12-2; j_gene: TRBJ1-5; CDR3nt: TGTGCAAGTCGCTTAGTCCGAGGGGGTTCCTATCGACATAGCAATCAGCCCCAGCATTTT; CDR3aa: CASRLVRGGSYRHSNQPQHF
abundance: NA; d_gene: TRBD1; v_gene: TRBV3-1/TRBV3-2; j_gene: TRBJ2-1; CDR3nt: TGTGCCAGCAGCCAAGGACAGGGTGGCGCCGAGCAGTTCTTC; CDR3aa: CASSQGQGGAEQFF
abundance: NA; d_gene: TRBD1; v_gene: TRBV2; j_gene: TRBJ2-2; CDR3nt: TGTGCCAGCAGCCGGACAGGGGACGACACCGGGGAGCTGTTTTTT; CDR3aa: CASSRTGDDTGELFF
abundance: NA; d_gene: TRBD1; v_gene: TRBV4-1; j_gene: TRBJ1-1; CDR3nt: TGCGCCAGCAGCCAAATGGGACAGGGGGATCGCCGGAACACTGAAGCTTTCTTT; CDR3aa: CASSQMGQGDRRNTEAFF
abundance: once; d_gene: NA; v_gene: TRBV19; j_gene: TRBJ2-3; CDR3nt: TGTGCCAGTAGTATGGCAGGGAGCACAGATACGCAGTATTTT; CDR3aa: CASSMAGSTDTQYF
abundance: NA; d_gene: NA; v_gene: TRBV27; j_gene: TRBJ1-1; CDR3nt: TGTGCAGTTGGGGGGAGTACTGAAGCTTTCTTT; CDR3aa: CAVGGSTEAFF
abundance: NA; d_gene: TRBD1; v_gene: TRBV30; j_gene: TRBJ2-7; CDR3nt: TGTGCCTGGAGTGTTTACCGGGACAGGGGGTCCTACGAGCAGTACTTC; CDR3aa: CAWSVYRDRGSYEQYF
abundance: NA; d_gene: TRBD1; v_gene: TRBV14; j_gene: TRBJ1-4; CDR3nt: TGTGCCAGCACAACAGGGGTCGGAGAAAAACTGTTTTTT; CDR3aa: CASTTGVGEKLFF
abundance: few; d_gene: TRBD1; v_gene: TRBV2; j_gene: TRBJ1-1; CDR3nt: TGTGCCAGAGACAGGGGGCTGGACACTGAAGCTTTCTTT; CDR3aa: CARDRGLDTEAFF
abundance: once; d_gene: NA; v_gene: TRBV4-2; j_gene: TRBJ1-5; CDR3nt: TGTGCCAGCAGCCCACAACAGGCCTCCCGGCAGCCCCAGCATTTT; CDR3aa: CASSPQQASRQPQHF
abundance: few; d_gene: NA; v_gene: TRBV18; j_gene: TRBJ1-2; CDR3nt: TGTGCCAGCTCACCGACAGCTAACTATGGCTACACCTTC; CDR3aa: CASSPTANYGYTF
abundance: NA; d_gene: NA; v_gene: TRBV25-1; j_gene: TRBJ2-2; CDR3nt: TGTGCCAGCAGTGCCTGGACAGACACCGGGGAGCTGTTTTTT; CDR3aa: CASSAWTDTGELFF
abundance: NA; d_gene: NA; v_gene: TRBV3-1/TRBV3-2; j_gene: TRBJ2-7; CDR3nt: TGTGCCAGCAGTTTACCCGGGACACCTTACTACGAGCAGTACTTC; CDR3aa: CASSLPGTPYYEQYF
abundance: NA; d_gene: NA; v_gene: TRBV30; j_gene: TRBJ2-1; CDR3nt: TGTGCCTGGAGTGTTGGGGGGGGCTTATCTGATGAGCAGTTCTTC; CDR3aa: CAWSVGGGLSDEQFF
abundance: NA; d_gene: NA; v_gene: TRBV27; j_gene: TRBJ1-1; CDR3nt: TGTGCCAGCGGCTCCAGCGGGGCGGGTGAAGCTTTCTTT; CDR3aa: CASGSSGAGEAFF
abundance: NA; d_gene: TRBD2; v_gene: TRBV6-6; j_gene: TRBJ2-7; CDR3nt: TGTGCCAGCAGGTTCGGGGGGGGGAACTACGAGCAGTACTTC; CDR3aa: CASRFGGGNYEQYF
abundance: NA; d_gene: NA; v_gene: TRBV12-3/TRBV12-4; j_gene: TRBJ1-1; CDR3nt: TGTGCCAGCAGTTCGAGGGGGTACGCTTTCTTT; CDR3aa: CASSSRGYAFF
abundance: NA; d_gene: NA; v_gene: TRBV30; j_gene: TRBJ1-1; CDR3nt: TGTGCCTGGAGGATGACGGGGGGGTTGGGGTTGAAGGCTTTCTTT; CDR3aa: CAWRMTGGLGLKAFF
abundance: NA; d_gene: NA; v_gene: TRBV4-1; j_gene: TRBJ2-1; CDR3nt: TGCGCCAGCAGCCAACCCTTGCGGGACTTATTTGGTGAGCAGTTCTTC; CDR3aa: CASSQPLRDLFGEQFF
abundance: NA; d_gene: NA; v_gene: TRBV5-1; j_gene: TRBJ2-2; CDR3nt: TGTGCCAGCAGCTTATCCGGGACACTACGAGCTTCGAACACCGGGGAGCTGTTTTTT; CDR3aa: CASSLSGTLRASNTGELFF
abundance: NA; d_gene: NA; v_gene: TRBV12-3/TRBV12-4; j_gene: TRBJ1-6; CDR3nt: TGTGCCAGCAAACGACAGGAAGTTTCACCCCTCCACTTT; CDR3aa: CASKRQEVSPLHF
abundance: NA; d_gene: NA; v_gene: TRBV5-1; j_gene: TRBJ1-5; CDR3nt: TGTGCCAGCAGCTTCCTTAGCAATCAGCCCCAGCATTTT; CDR3aa: CASSFLSNQPQHF
abundance: NA; d_gene: NA; v_gene: TRBV10-3; j_gene: TRBJ1-2; CDR3nt: TGTGCCATCCATCGGGGTGACTATGGCTACACCTTC; CDR3aa: CAIHRGDYGYTF
abundance: few; d_gene: TRBD2; v_gene: TRBV5-5; j_gene: TRBJ2-5; CDR3nt: TGTGCCAGCAGCAAGGGACTAGCTAGGGAGACCCAGTACTTC; CDR3aa: CASSKGLARETQYF
abundance: NA; d_gene: NA; v_gene: TRBV9; j_gene: TRBJ1-2; CDR3nt: TGTGCCAGCAGCGTAGAACCCAACTATGGCTACGCCTTC; CDR3aa: CASSVEPNYGYAF
abundance: NA; d_gene: NA; v_gene: TRBV27; j_gene: TRBJ1-2; CDR3nt: TGTGCCAGCAGTAAACTAAAGGTGCGTGGAGGGAATCCCCAAGCTAACTATGGCTACACCTTC; CDR3aa: CASSKLKVRGGNPQANYGYTF
abundance: NA; d_gene: TRBD1; v_gene: TRBV28; j_gene: TRBJ2-7; CDR3nt: TGTGCCAGTCGACAGGGGGGCTCCCCCTACGAGCAGTACTTC; CDR3aa: CASRQGGSPYEQYF
abundance: NA; d_gene: NA; v_gene: TRBV6-5; j_gene: TRBJ1-3; CDR3nt: TGTGCCAGCAGTTACTCCGCCAGGGAAAACACCATATATTTT; CDR3aa: CASSYSARENTIYF
abundance: few; d_gene: NA; v_gene: TRBV19; j_gene: TRBJ2-5; CDR3nt: TGTGCCAGTAGTATAGACTACCAAGAGACCCAGTACTTC; CDR3aa: CASSIDYQETQYF
abundance: NA; d_gene: NA; v_gene: TRBV6-5; j_gene: TRBJ1-3; CDR3nt: TGTGCCAGCAGTTACGGCAGGGTAGGATCTGGAAACACCATATATTTT; CDR3aa: CASSYGRVGSGNTIYF